This TCR beta chain was sequenced for a study of cytomegalovirus exposure and HLA in healthy donors. Primers for the PCR totalled 60 Vbeta and 13 Jbeta. TCRdb's copy holds only in-frame clones and misses some; the assay was immunoSEQ multiplex PCR. The sample shows over 40,000 clones, around 68% of them seen only once. Trimming cost V 3 bases and J 0 bases; bases outside gene matches: 9. This CDR3 spans 19 amino acids. Germline-derived CDR1 and CDR2 are SGHTA and FQGNSA. What was sequenced was PBMCs. The receptor comes from a man in his thirties or forties in good health and CMV-seronegative. The rearrangement links TRBV7-2 to TRBJ2-3, with TRBD2 matching over 13 bases. Here the CDR3 DNA reads TGTGCCAGCAGCTTCGGACTAGCGGGAGTAATATTAAGCACAGATACGCAGTATTTT. Amino acids: CASSFGLAGVILSTDTQYF. Drawing the rest from reference TRBV7-2 and TRBJ2-3, the complete variable domain is GAGVSQSPSNKVTEKGKDVELRCDPISGHTALYWYRQSLGQGLEFLIYFQGNSAPDKSGLPSDRFSAERTGGSVSTLTIQRTQQEDSAVYLCASSFGLAGVILSTDTQYFGPGTRLTVL.